A selection of T cell receptor beta chains follows, all from one sample in a study of blood T cell repertoires in COVID-19. TCRdb keeps only in-frame clones here, not all; method: immunoSEQ multiplex PCR. The table lists approximately 140,000 clones, roughly 84% of them singletons. The source material was peripheral blood. These receptors all stem from a man aged 60-69 years with acute or convalescent COVID-19. CDR3s include the opening cysteine and the closing phenylalanine or tryptophan. The order of the fields is D gene, J gene, clone size, CDR3 length, V gene, CDR3 protein, CDR3 DNA. The D gene is left open where the match is weak. Size is stated for part of the rows, as once, few or many counts, or as a class when the clone is expanded.

D: TRBD1; J: TRBJ1-3; size: .; length: 15; V: TRBV30; CDR3: CAWSVLTGPGNTIYF; DNA: TGTGCCTGGAGTGTCCTGACAGGGCCTGGAAACACCATATATTTT
D: TRBD2; J: TRBJ2-5; size: .; length: 15; V: TRBV7-8; CDR3: CASSLAGGRWETQYF; DNA: TGTGCCAGCAGCTTAGCCGGCGGGAGATGGGAGACCCAGTACTTC
D: TRBD1; J: TRBJ2-3; size: .; length: 14; V: TRBV5-6; CDR3: CASSFGTGGDTQYF; DNA: TGTGCCAGCAGCTTTGGGACAGGGGGGGATACGCAGTATTTT
D: .; J: TRBJ1-2; size: .; length: 15; V: TRBV29-1; CDR3: CSVEDLKRGNYGYTF; DNA: TGCAGCGTTGAAGATCTAAAACGGGGGAACTATGGCTACACCTTC
D: .; J: TRBJ1-1; size: .; length: 17; V: TRBV30; CDR3: CAWSVPGRGWGNTEAFF; DNA: TGTGCCTGGAGTGTACCCGGCAGGGGCTGGGGGAACACTGAAGCTTTCTTT
D: .; J: TRBJ1-1; size: .; length: 11; V: TRBV29-1; CDR3: CSGQGFAEAFF; DNA: TGCAGCGGTCAGGGGTTTGCTGAAGCTTTCTTT
D: TRBD2; J: TRBJ2-7; size: .; length: 17; V: TRBV7-9; CDR3: CASRPRGGAAQTYEQYF; DNA: TGTGCCAGCAGGCCAAGGGGAGGGGCCGCCCAGACCTACGAGCAGTACTTC
D: TRBD1; J: TRBJ2-3; size: .; length: 17; V: TRBV5-1; CDR3: CASSLGVGQFQGYTQYF; DNA: TGCGCCAGCAGCTTGGGAGTGGGACAGTTCCAAGGTTATACGCAGTATTTT
D: .; J: TRBJ2-1; size: .; length: 17; V: TRBV15; CDR3: CATSRDLVAGRYNEQFF; DNA: TGTGCCACCAGCAGAGATTTGGTGGCGGGACGTTACAATGAGCAGTTCTTC
D: TRBD2; J: TRBJ2-7; size: .; length: 15; V: TRBV30; CDR3: CAWRRRAGRAYEQYF; DNA: TGTGCCTGGAGAAGAAGAGCGGGGCGAGCCTACGAGCAGTACTTC
D: TRBD1; J: TRBJ1-5; size: .; length: 17; V: TRBV24-1; CDR3: CATSDSTRQGLGQPQHF; DNA: TGTGCCACCAGTGATTCAACCCGACAGGGACTAGGCCAGCCCCAGCATTTT
D: TRBD1; J: TRBJ1-6; size: .; length: 15; V: TRBV19; CDR3: CASSDLGTGNSPLHF; DNA: TGTGCCAGTAGTGACCTAGGGACAGGGAATTCACCCCTCCACTTT
D: TRBD2; J: TRBJ2-1; size: .; length: 15; V: TRBV5-1; CDR3: CASSFLAGVRNEQFF; DNA: TGCGCCAGCAGCTTTCTAGCGGGAGTTAGAAATGAGCAGTTCTTC
D: .; J: TRBJ2-4; size: once; length: 16; V: TRBV4-1; CDR3: CASSQEYTLAKNIQYF; DNA: TGCGCCAGCAGCCAAGAATATACTTTAGCCAAAAACATTCAGTACTTC
D: TRBD1; J: TRBJ2-7; size: .; length: 11; V: TRBV29-1; CDR3: CSVGQTYEQYF; DNA: TGCAGCGTGGGACAGACCTACGAGCAGTACTTC
D: .; J: TRBJ1-4; size: .; length: 14; V: TRBV20-1; CDR3: CSASWEPGGEKLFF; DNA: TGCAGTGCTAGTTGGGAACCGGGGGGGGAAAAACTGTTTTTT